This entry lists 5 T cell receptor beta chains sequenced from one sample in a study of beta chain features in type 1 diabetes. Every isolated RNA sample was fully reverse transcribed, so sequencing captured expressed TCRB transcripts. Sequenced by immunoSEQ multiplex PCR; TCRdb stores in-frame clones only, minus some. The sample includes 200,000 to 250,000 clones, 27% of them seen just once. Sequenced input: central memory CD4+ T cells from blood. The receptors were gathered from a man aged 30-40 years in good health.

This clone was seen only once. The J gene is TRBJ2-5, the V gene TRBV10-3; TRBD1 matches at 10 bases. Germline trimming cut 4 bases from V and 3 bases from J; bases unmatched to any gene: 5. CDR1 and CDR2 from the germline V gene are ENHRY and SYGVKD. CDR3 length: 15 amino acids. CDR3 in DNA: TGTGCCATCAGTGCGACAGGGGGCCGCGAAGAGACCCAGTACTTC. Protein sequence: CAISATGGREETQYF.

The rearrangement joins TRBV30 to TRBJ1-2; TRBD1 is a possible D gene (5 bases). Looked up from germline, CDR1 is GTSNPN and CDR2 is SVGIG (reference sequence). V was cut by 0 bases and J by 8 bases, with 10 bases left in between. CDR3 length equals 12 residues. CDR3: CAWSVGTRGYTF. The CDR3 DNA follows: TGTGCCTGGAGTGTAGGGACCCGCGGCTACACCTTC.

The rearrangement uses TRBV7-9 and TRBJ2-1; 7 nucleotides line up with TRBD1. This CDR3 is built from 14 residues. Germline trimming cut 5 bases from V and 7 bases from J; bases unmatched to any gene: 8. Per germline, CDR1 SEHNR and CDR2 FQNEAQ (reference sequence). The CDR3 DNA reads as TGTGCCAGCAGCGCCACGACAGGGTATAATGAGCAGTTCTTC. It is translated as CASSATTGYNEQFF.

CDR3 nucleotide sequence: TGTGCCAGCAGCTTAGGAGGGACAGCAACCTACGAGCAGTACTTC. It translates to CASSLGGTATYEQYF. The chain is built from TRBV13 and TRBJ2-7; the match to TRBD1 covers 7 bases. The V gene end was trimmed by 0 bases and the J gene end by 2 bases; junction bases not matched to a gene: 4. Per germline, CDR1 PRHDT and CDR2 FYEKMQ (reference sequence). The CDR3 runs to 15 residues.

With respect to this clone: The sample carries other DNA sequences with the same CDR3. The V call is TRBV5-1, the J call TRBJ2-1; D not resolved. The CDR3 extends over 11 amino acids. The V gene's germline CDR1 is SGHRS and CDR2 YFSETQ. Trimming stripped 0 bases from V and 10 bases from J, with 5 bases between. Here the CDR3 DNA reads TGCGCCAGCAGCTTGGAGTCAGAGCAGTTCTTC. Its translation is CASSLESEQFF. Based on the CDR3 plus reference TRBV5-1 and TRBJ2-1, the full variable domain is KAGVTQTPRYLIKTRGQQVTLSCSPISGHRSVSWYQQTPGQGLQFLFEYFSETQRNKGNFPGRFSGRQFSNSRSEMNVSTLELGDSALYLCASSLESEQFFGPGTRLTVL.